Following are 4 T cell receptor beta chains from one sample sequenced in a study of T-cell memory formation after mild COVID-19. TCRdb processed the 5' RACE reads anew with MiXCR; each CDR3 protein has one entry. The sample holds fewer than 700,000 distinct CDR3 sequences, roughly 18% seen once. The sequencing input was PBMCs or a T cell subset sorted from them (not recorded which). The source is an adult woman who had mild COVID-19 (a few samples of this study predate the infection). Cell type and time point are not known.

The chain couples TRBV7-6 to TRBJ1-4; D gene ambiguous. The CDR3 spans 16 residues. Trimming took off 4 bases at V and 5 bases at J, with 17 bases between the two ends. Germline CDR1 SGHVS, CDR2 FNYEAQ. CDR3 sequence: CASSSNLLGRNEKLFF. In DNA form, the CDR3 reads TGTGCCAGCAGCTCAAATCTCCTGGGGAGAAATGAAAAACTGTTTTTT.

This clonotype was found a few times. The CDR3 here is CASSADYTEAFF. CDR3 DNA: TGTGCCAGCAGTGCAGATTACACTGAAGCTTTCTTT. This sequence joins TRBV12-3 or TRBV12-4 and TRBJ1-1, with no clear D. The CDR3 is made up of 12 amino acids. Trimming took 5 bases from V and 3 from J, leaving 7 bases between them.

This chain connects TRBV7-6 to TRBJ2-1, with TRBD1 matching over 8 bases. V shed 3 bases and J 2 bases; nucleotides not matched to a gene: 3. CDR1 is SGHVS, CDR2 FNYEAQ, per germline. This CDR3 has 15 amino acids. The CDR3 region is CASSFGQGPYNEQFF. The CDR3, as DNA: TGTGCCAGCAGCTTCGGACAGGGTCCCTACAATGAGCAGTTCTTC. Combining the CDR3 with reference TRBV7-6 and TRBJ2-1 gives the whole variable domain GAGVSQSPRYKVTKRGQDVALRCDPISGHVSLYWYRQALGQGPEFLTYFNYEAQQDKSGLPNDRFSAERPEGSISTLTIQRTEQRDSAMYRCASSFGQGPYNEQFFGPGTRLTVL.

In its sample, this clonotype was seen a few times. The V gene is TRBV6-2 or TRBV6-3, the J gene TRBJ2-7; D remains ambiguous. The CDR3 loop spans 12 amino acids. Germline-derived CDR1 and CDR2 are MNHEY and SVGEGT. V dropped 6 bases and J dropped 2 bases, with 8 bases sitting between them. The CDR3 DNA is TGTGCCAGCAGGGACGGAGCCTACGAGCAGTACTTC. This translates into CASRDGAYEQYF.